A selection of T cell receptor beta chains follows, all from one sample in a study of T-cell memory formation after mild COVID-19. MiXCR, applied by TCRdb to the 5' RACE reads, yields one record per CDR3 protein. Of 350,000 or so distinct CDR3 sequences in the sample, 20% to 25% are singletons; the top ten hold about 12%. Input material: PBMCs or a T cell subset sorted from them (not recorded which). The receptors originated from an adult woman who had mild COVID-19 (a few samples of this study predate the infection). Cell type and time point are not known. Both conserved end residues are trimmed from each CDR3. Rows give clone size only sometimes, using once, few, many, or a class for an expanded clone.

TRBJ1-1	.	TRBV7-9	ASSLGGTSWVRKTEAF
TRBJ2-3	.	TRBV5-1	ASSLMDRGTDTQY
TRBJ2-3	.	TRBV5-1	ASSLDSFPDKQY
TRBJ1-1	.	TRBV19	ASSMRQSEAF
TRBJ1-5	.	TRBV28	ASTRSGRSNQPQH
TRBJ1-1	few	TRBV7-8	ASSPRRLNTEAF
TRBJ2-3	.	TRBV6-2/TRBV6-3	ASSRTPNTQY
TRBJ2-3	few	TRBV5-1	ASSVTSFLDTQY
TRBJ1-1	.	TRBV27	ASSGGSLNTEAF
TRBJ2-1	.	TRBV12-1	ASSSLAEPYNEQF
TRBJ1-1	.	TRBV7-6	ASSLWGDEAF
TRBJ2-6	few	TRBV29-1	SVMRHGAGANVLT
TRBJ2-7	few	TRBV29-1	SALAGNYEQY
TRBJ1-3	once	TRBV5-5	ASRDLVSGNTIY
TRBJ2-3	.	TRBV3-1	ASSRRGGDTQY
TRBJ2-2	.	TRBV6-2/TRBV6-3	ASSTLVGAGAWELF
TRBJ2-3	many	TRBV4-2	ASSQDVSTDTQY
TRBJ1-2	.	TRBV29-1	SVEQDRGFGYT
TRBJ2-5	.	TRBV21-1	ASNLTVSDCLPTQY
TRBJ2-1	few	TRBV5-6	ACRRWALRAYNEQF
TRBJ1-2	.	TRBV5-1	ASSPYSGRVNDYGYT
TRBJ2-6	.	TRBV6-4	ASSDSVLSGANVLT
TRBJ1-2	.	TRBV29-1	SVEGGSYGYT
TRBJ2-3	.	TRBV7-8	ASSLGRPTHTQY
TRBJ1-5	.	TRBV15	ATSSGTGGHGNQPQH
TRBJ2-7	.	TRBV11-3	ASSLGQGTNEQY
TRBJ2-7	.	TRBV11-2	ASSRPSGAYYEQY
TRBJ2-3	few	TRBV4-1	ASSVWGRSTDTQY
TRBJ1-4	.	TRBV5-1	ASSLRTVNEKLF
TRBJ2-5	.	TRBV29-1	SVDHQGGETQY
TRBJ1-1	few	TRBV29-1	SVRPLNTEAF
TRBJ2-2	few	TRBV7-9	ASSPRAGGNTGELF
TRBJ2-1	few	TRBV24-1	ATSDSMTSGLQEDEQF
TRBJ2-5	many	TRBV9	ASSHGGRGRGETQY
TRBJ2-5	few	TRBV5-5	ASSSPGTQVEETQY
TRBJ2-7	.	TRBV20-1	SARVLAGSGEQY
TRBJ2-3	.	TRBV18	ASSPPGRVTDTQY
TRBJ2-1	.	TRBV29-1	SALGLAGVNEQF
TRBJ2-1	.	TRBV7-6	ASSTRTRGTSEEQF
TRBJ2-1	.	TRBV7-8	ASSLTGGLAYNEQF
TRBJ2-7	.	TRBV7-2	ASSFVAGTREYEQY
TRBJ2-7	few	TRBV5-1	ASSLEQGVYEQY